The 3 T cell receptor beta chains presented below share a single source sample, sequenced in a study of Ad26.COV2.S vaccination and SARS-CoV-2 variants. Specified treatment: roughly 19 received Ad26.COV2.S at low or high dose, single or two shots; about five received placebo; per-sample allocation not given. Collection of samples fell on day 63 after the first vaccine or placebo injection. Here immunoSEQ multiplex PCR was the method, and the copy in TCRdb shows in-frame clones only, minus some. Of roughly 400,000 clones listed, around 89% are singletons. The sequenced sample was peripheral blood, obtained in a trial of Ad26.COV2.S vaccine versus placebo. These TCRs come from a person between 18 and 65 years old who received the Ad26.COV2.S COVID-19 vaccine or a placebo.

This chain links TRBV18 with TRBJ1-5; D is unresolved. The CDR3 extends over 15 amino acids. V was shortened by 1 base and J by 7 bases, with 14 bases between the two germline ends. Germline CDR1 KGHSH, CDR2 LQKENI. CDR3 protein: CASSPRAALAQPQHF. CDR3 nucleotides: TGTGCCAGCTCACCACGGGCCGCTCTTGCGCAGCCCCAGCATTTT.

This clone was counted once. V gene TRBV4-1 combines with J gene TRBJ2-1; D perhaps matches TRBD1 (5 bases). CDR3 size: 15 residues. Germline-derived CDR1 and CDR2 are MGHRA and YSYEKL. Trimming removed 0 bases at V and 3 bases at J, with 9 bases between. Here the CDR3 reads CASSQDGASYNEQFF. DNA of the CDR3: TGCGCCAGCAGCCAAGATGGGGCTAGCTACAATGAGCAGTTCTTC.

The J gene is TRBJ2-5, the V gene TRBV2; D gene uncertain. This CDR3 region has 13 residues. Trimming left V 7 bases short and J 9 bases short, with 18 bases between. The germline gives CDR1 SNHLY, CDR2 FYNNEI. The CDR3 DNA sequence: TGTGCCAGCATCAAGCCGGGCCCTGGGGCCCAGTACTTC. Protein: CASIKPGPGAQYF. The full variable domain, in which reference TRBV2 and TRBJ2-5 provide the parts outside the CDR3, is EPEVTQTPSHQVTQMGQEVILRCVPISNHLYFYWYRQILGQKVEFLVSFYNNEISEKSEIFDDQFSVERPDGSNFTLKIRSTKLEDSAMYFCASIKPGPGAQYFGPGTRLLVL.